This T cell receptor (beta chain) was sequenced for a study of blood T cell repertoires in COVID-19. Study details: COVID-19 samples, acute and convalescent, were from the United States, Italy and Spain.

This CDR3 contains 13 residues. With 1 base clipped from V and 4 bases from J, the junction kept 0 bases outside the gene matches. Germline assignment: CDR1 LNHDA and CDR2 SQIVND (reference sequence). In the authors' methods: Nucleated cell counts were estimated from reference gene primer amplification. Assay: immunoSEQ multiplex PCR; the TCRdb copy retains only in-frame clones and omits some. The V and J calls and the clone size are those of that table, but D and trimming were determined from the DNA. The table lists about 54,000 clones, about nine tenths of them singletons. The source is a woman in her thirties or forties with active COVID-19. The J gene is TRBJ1-2, the V gene TRBV19; TRBD1 matches 7 bases. Specimen: peripheral blood. The CDR3 is CASSIGDSYGYTF. The CDR3 nucleotides are TGTGCCAGTAGTATAGGGGACAGCTATGGCTACACCTTC. Full variable domain (outside the CDR3, taken from reference TRBV19 and TRBJ1-2): DGGITQSPKYLFRKEGQNVTLSCEQNLNHDAMYWYRQDPGQGLRLIYYSQIVNDFQKGDIAEGYSVSREKKESFPLTVTSAQKNPTAFYLCASSIGDSYGYTFGSGTRLTVV.